The sequence of this T cell receptor (beta chain) was determined in a study of T cell changes during pregnancy in multiple sclerosis. Produced via immunoSEQ multiplex PCR; TCRdb's table is partial and in-frame only. The top ten clones hold 1.1% of a sample with some 87,000 clones, 90% to 95% of them seen once. There are a few counts of this clone. V dropped 6 bases and J dropped 3; count of bases not matched to a gene: 14. Germline V gives CDR1 SQVTM, CDR2 ANQGSEA. The CDR3 contains 16 residues. The sequence came from a female donor with multiple sclerosis, enrolled in a pregnancy study. This sequence joins TRBV29-1 and TRBJ2-1; 7 bases map to TRBD2. The specimen was peripheral blood, collected in the second trimester of pregnancy. CDR3 in amino acids: CSVDWGIIAGYNEQFF. The CDR3 nucleotides read TGCAGCGTAGACTGGGGCATAATAGCGGGCTACAATGAGCAGTTCTTC.